The source of this T cell receptor (beta chain) is a study of cytomegalovirus exposure and HLA in healthy donors. Trimming took 4 bases from V and 2 from J; bases not matched to a gene: 10. The CDR3 length is 16 residues. Per the germline V gene, CDR1 is SGHNT and CDR2 is YENEEA. Turning to this clone: The antigen remains undetermined.

Study-wide results and limits: Across donors, most TCRs were seen rarely, yet some public ones were widespread. In vitro confirmation showed three CMV-associated chains to be CMV antigen specific.

TCRdb's copy holds only in-frame clones and misses some; the assay was immunoSEQ multiplex PCR. The data contain 260,000 or so clones, 80% to 90% of them singletons. The receptor was isolated from a man younger than 35 in good health and CMV-seronegative. The chain uses TRBV11-3 and TRBJ2-7; 8 positions agree with TRBD2. The sequencing input was PBMCs. The CDR3 sequence is CASSSTSEAGAYEQYF. The DNA for the CDR3 is TGTGCCAGCAGCTCTACCTCCGAAGCGGGAGCCTACGAGCAGTACTTC.